These 20 T cell receptor beta chains came from one sample sequenced in a study of T-cell reconstitution after alpha-beta-depleted transplantation in children. The authors prepared the TCRbeta library with unique molecular identifiers. TCRdb reanalysed the PCR reads using MiXCR and keeps one entry per CDR3 protein. The top ten clones hold more than 25% of a sample with about 980,000 distinct CDR3 sequences, 25% to 35% of them seen once. The sequencing here drew on PBMCs, mostly from graft donor cells, taken 360 days after TCRalphabeta/CD19-depleted stem cell transplant. The source of these receptors is a boy less than two years old who had a stem cell transplant for SCID, so the T cells may come from the graft donor.

The table lists this clonotype with a count of one. This sequence joins TRBV5-1 and TRBJ2-1; no clear D gene. The germline gives CDR1 SGHRS, CDR2 YFSETQ. V shed 2 bases and J shed 9 bases, with 9 bases lying between them. The CDR3 has 12 amino acids. CDR3 loop: CASSFSALEQFF. CDR3 coding DNA: TGCGCCAGCAGCTTTTCGGCTCTTGAGCAGTTCTTC. Full variable domain (outside the CDR3, taken from reference TRBV5-1 and TRBJ2-1): KAGVTQTPRYLIKTRGQQVTLSCSPISGHRSVSWYQQTPGQGLQFLFEYFSETQRNKGNFPGRFSGRQFSNSRSEMNVSTLELGDSALYLCASSFSALEQFFGPGTRLTVL.

Here the CDR3 reads CASSHANYEQYF. The CDR3 nucleotides are TGTGCCAGCAGCCACGCAAACTACGAGCAGTACTTC. This chain uses TRBV3-1 with TRBJ2-7; D not certain. This CDR3 has 12 residues. Trimming shortened V by 3 bases and J by 3 bases, and 6 bases separated the two germline ends. Germline V gene lookup returns CDR1 LGHDT and CDR2 YNNKEL (reference sequence).

This clonotype turned up a few times. The chain is built from TRBV6-5 and TRBJ1-1; 7 bases fit TRBD1. J lost 7 bases, V lost 4 bases, and 9 bases had no gene match. This CDR3 has 14 amino acids. Germline values: CDR1 MNHEY, CDR2 SVGAGI. CDR3 DNA: TGTGCCAGCAGTTTTCAACAGGGGTGGGGTGAAGCTTTCTTT. Translating gives CASSFQQGWGEAFF.

The CDR3 bases are TGTGCCACCAGCCCTCGGGAGGGCTTCTCCTCTGGGGCCAACGTCCTGACTTTC. Its protein product is CATSPREGFSSGANVLTF. V and J are TRBV15 and TRBJ2-6; 8 positions agree with TRBD2. Germline loops: CDR1 LNHNV, CDR2 YYDKDF (reference sequence). This CDR3 is built from 18 residues. Trimming cost V 5 bases and J 0 bases; bases outside gene matches: 9.

The chain recombines TRBV7-9 with TRBJ1-1; tentatively, D is TRBD1 (6 bases). V gave up 4 bases and J gave up 3 bases, with 15 bases separating them. CDR1 SEHNR and CDR2 FQNEAQ come from the germline V gene (reference sequence). There are 15 residues in the CDR3. This CDR3 reads CASSWRGELDTEAFF. The CDR3 DNA reads TGTGCCAGCAGCTGGAGGGGGGAGTTGGACACTGAAGCTTTCTTT.

The chain is built from TRBV4-3 and TRBJ1-2, with unresolved D. Germline assignment: CDR1 LGHNA and CDR2 YSLEER. Trimming took 1 base from V and 4 from J, leaving 10 bases between them. CDR3 size: 14 residues. CDR3 sequence (DNA): TGCGCCAGCAGCCAAGGGGTCGGATCCTATGGCTACACCTTC. Amino acids: CASSQGVGSYGYTF.

The CDR3 region has the DNA TGTGCCAGCAGCCTAAATCCTCTCGCCGGGACTAGAGGCAATGAGCAGTTCTTC. Residues: CASSLNPLAGTRGNEQFF. The V gene is TRBV9, the J gene TRBJ2-1, with 8 nucleotides matching TRBD2. The CDR3 has 18 amino acids. The trim removed 4 bases at V and 6 bases at J, leaving 18 bases unmatched. Germline CDR1 SGDLS, CDR2 YYNGEE.

This CDR3 is CASSLSAAPYEQYF. The CDR3 nucleotides are TGTGCCAGCAGTTTATCGGCTGCACCCTACGAGCAGTACTTC. This chain joins TRBV27 and TRBJ2-7, with unresolved D. CDR3 length equals 14 residues. V was clipped by 0 bases and J by 2 bases, with 8 bases between them. Germline V CDR1 and CDR2: MNHEY, SMNVEV (reference sequence).

The CDR3 region has the DNA TGTGCCAGCAGCCTCCGCTCCCGGGGGGCCCTCTCCTACAATGAGCAGTTCTTC. As protein: CASSLRSRGALSYNEQFF. The chain employs TRBV11-2 and TRBJ2-1; a weak D match, TRBD2 (7 bases). With 5 bases removed from V and 0 bases from J, the gap between germline ends came to 20 bases. Germline assignment: CDR1 SGHAT and CDR2 FQNNGV. The CDR3 spans 18 residues. Looking up the rest from reference TRBV11-2 and TRBJ2-1 gives the full variable domain: EAGVAQSPRYKIIEKRQSVAFWCNPISGHATLYWYQQILGQGPKLLIQFQNNGVVDDSQLPKDRFSAERLKGVDSTLKIQPAKLEDSAVYLCASSLRSRGALSYNEQFFGPGTRLTVL.

This chain uses TRBV7-2 with TRBJ2-3; 7 bases agree with TRBD2. This CDR3 has 14 residues. Germline V gene lookup returns CDR1 SGHTA and CDR2 FQGNSA. The trim removed 7 bases at V and 1 base at J, leaving 5 bases unmatched. Written as DNA, the CDR3 is TGTGCCAGCAACAGACTAGCCCGCACAGATACGCAGTATTTT. This sequence encodes CASNRLARTDTQYF.

This clonotype appeared a few times. The rearrangement joins TRBV19 to TRBJ2-3, with TRBD1 matching 9 bases. Germline lookup yields CDR1 LNHDA and CDR2 SQIVND (reference sequence). The CDR3 runs to 16 residues. The junction had 7 bases not matched to a gene; V was cut back by 5 bases and J by 1 base. The CDR3 loop reads CASSAARTGGTDTQYF. CDR3 sequence (DNA): TGTGCCAGTAGTGCCGCCCGGACAGGGGGCACAGATACGCAGTATTTT.

In its sample, this clonotype was seen a few times. The chain carries TRBV20-1 and TRBJ2-1, with a possible D match to TRBD1 (6 bases). The CDR3 consists of 13 residues. V lost 6 bases to trimming and J lost 7 bases, with 16 bases between them. CDR1 is DFQATT and CDR2 is SNEGSKA in the germline V gene (reference sequence). CDR3 DNA: TGCAGTGCCCTAACCGGGACAAATAATGAGCAGTTCTTC. The encoded protein is CSALTGTNNEQFF.

This chain uses TRBV9 with TRBJ2-1, with TRBD2 matching over 11 bases. Germline assignment: CDR1 SGDLS and CDR2 YYNGEE. The CDR3 sequence is 14 residues long. Losses at the gene ends were 0 bases for V and 8 bases for J; bases not matched to a gene: 1. CDR3 bases: TGTGCCAGCAGCGTAGGGGGACTAGCGGATGAGCAGTTCTTC. It encodes CASSVGGLADEQFF.

The chain carries TRBV7-9 and TRBJ2-2, with 8 bases lining up with TRBD1. CDR3 length: 16 residues. The V and J ends lost 5 bases and 4 bases, in that order; junction bases with no gene match: 9. The germline V gene encodes CDR1 SEHNR and CDR2 FQNEAQ (reference sequence). CDR3 sequence: CASSPKTGEITGELFF. The DNA of the CDR3 is TGTGCCAGCAGCCCGAAGACAGGGGAGATCACCGGGGAGCTGTTTTTT. The entire variable domain, with the rest obtained from reference TRBV7-9 and TRBJ2-2, is as follows: DTGVSQNPRHKITKRGQNVTFRCDPISEHNRLYWYRQTLGQGPEFLTYFQNEAQLEKSRLLSDRFSAERPKGSFSTLEIQRTEQGDSAMYLCASSPKTGEITGELFFGEGSRLTVL.

This clonotype has just a few counts. This sequence joins TRBV7-2 and TRBJ2-1; possible D gene TRBD1, 6 bases. Germline CDR1 is SGHTA and CDR2 is FQGNSA. Trimming stripped 6 bases from V and 4 bases from J, with 22 bases between. The CDR3 has 17 amino acids. CDR3 DNA sequence: TGTGCCAGCAGTTTCTCGGGGTACAGGGCCCCTTACAATGAGCAGTTCTTC. Protein: CASSFSGYRAPYNEQFF.

This clonotype was seen just once. The chain is built from TRBV2 and TRBJ2-4; 8 bases agree with TRBD1. Germline assignment: CDR1 SNHLY and CDR2 FYNNEI. CDR3 size: 15 residues. The V segment lost 10 bases and the J segment 1 base; nucleotides outside the gene matches: 9. The CDR3 reads CATSSGGMAKNIQYF. In DNA form, the CDR3 reads TGTGCCACCTCCTCAGGGGGCATGGCCAAAAACATTCAGTACTTC.

This CDR3 reads CASSVGDSNEQFF. CDR3 coding DNA: TGTGCCAGCAGCGTAGGGGACAGCAATGAGCAGTTCTTC. The V call is TRBV9, the J call TRBJ2-1; 7 bases map to TRBD1. The length of the CDR3 is 13 residues. In germline, CDR1 is SGDLS, CDR2 YYNGEE. V was clipped by 0 bases and J by 6 bases; unmatched bases: 0.

CDR3 region: CASRKDRGASGGNQPQHF. CDR3 nucleotide sequence: TGTGCCAGCAGGAAGGACAGGGGCGCGAGTGGGGGCAATCAGCCCCAGCATTTT. This chain joins TRBV12-3 or TRBV12-4 and TRBJ1-5; 9 bases align to TRBD1. The CDR3 spans 18 residues. V was clipped by 6 bases and J by 2 bases; unmatched bases: 14.

The V gene is TRBV11-2, the J gene TRBJ2-4, with unresolved D. Trimming removed 6 bases at V and 0 bases at J, with 18 bases between. CDR3 length: 17 residues. Germline loops: CDR1 SGHAT, CDR2 FQNNGV. The CDR3 region has the DNA TGTGCCAGCAGTTACCCTATACGCGGAGTAGCCAAAAACATTCAGTACTTC. This codes for CASSYPIRGVAKNIQYF.

This clonotype has only a few counts. The chain recombines TRBV7-3 with TRBJ1-1; the match to TRBD1 covers 9 bases. The length of the CDR3 is 13 residues. Unmatched junction bases numbered 8, after V lost 6 bases and J lost 9 bases. Looked up from germline, CDR1 is SGHTA and CDR2 is FQGTGA. The CDR3 region is CASRAQGAVKAFF. DNA of the CDR3: TGTGCCAGCAGAGCACAGGGGGCAGTGAAAGCTTTCTTT. The whole variable domain, filled in from reference TRBV7-3 and TRBJ1-1, reads GAGVSQTPSNKVTEKGKYVELRCDPISGHTALYWYRQSLGQGPEFLIYFQGTGAADDSGLPNDRFFAVRPEGSVSTLKIQRTERGDSAVYLCASRAQGAVKAFFGQGTRLTVV.